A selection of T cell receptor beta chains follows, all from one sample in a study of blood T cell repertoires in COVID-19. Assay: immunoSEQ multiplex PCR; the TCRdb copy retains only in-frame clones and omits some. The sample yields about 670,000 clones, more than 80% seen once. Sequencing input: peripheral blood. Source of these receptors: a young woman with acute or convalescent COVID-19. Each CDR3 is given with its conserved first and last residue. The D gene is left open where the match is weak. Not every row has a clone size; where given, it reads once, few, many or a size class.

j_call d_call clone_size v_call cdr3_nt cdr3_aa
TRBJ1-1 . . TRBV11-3 TGTGCCAGCAGCTTGGGGGGTCGGGGCACTGAAGCTTTCTTT CASSLGGRGTEAFF
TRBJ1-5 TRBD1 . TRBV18 TGTGCCAGCTCACCGCGCGCGCGGGGACAGGGGACTGTAAGCAATCAGCCCCAGCATTTT CASSPRARGQGTVSNQPQHF
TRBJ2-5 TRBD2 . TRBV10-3 TGTGCCATCAGTGGGACTAGCGGGGGAGAGACCCAGTACTTC CAISGTSGGETQYF
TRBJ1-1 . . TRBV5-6 TGTGCCAGCAGCTTTGTGGGCCAGACCATGAACACTGAAGCTTTCTTT CASSFVGQTMNTEAFF
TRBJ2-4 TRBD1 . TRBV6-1 TGTGCCAGCAGTGTAGAGTGGACAGGGGGCTTGGGGGAGAACATTCAGTACTTC CASSVEWTGGLGENIQYF
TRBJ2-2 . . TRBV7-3 TGTGCCAGCAGCTTAAACAGAGATACCGGGGAGCTGTTTTTT CASSLNRDTGELFF
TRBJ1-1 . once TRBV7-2 TGTGCCAGCAGCTCGCCTACGGACAGAGCCTACACTGAAGCTTTCTTT CASSSPTDRAYTEAFF
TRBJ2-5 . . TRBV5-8 TGTGCCAGCAGCTTGGGTAGTACCCAGTACTTC CASSLGSTQYF
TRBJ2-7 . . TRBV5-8 TGTGCCAGCAGCTCCGGGCGGGCAGCCCAAACCTACGAGCAGTACTTC CASSSGRAAQTYEQYF
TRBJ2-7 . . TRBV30 TGTGCCTGGACCCGACAGCCAGATCGGGAGCAGTACTTC CAWTRQPDREQYF
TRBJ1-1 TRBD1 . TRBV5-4 TGTGCCAGCAGCCCCACAGGGGCGATAACCGCGAACACTGAAGCTTTCTTT CASSPTGAITANTEAFF
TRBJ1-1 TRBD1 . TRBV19 TGTGCCAGTAGGACAGGGGGGACTGAAGCTTTCTTT CASRTGGTEAFF
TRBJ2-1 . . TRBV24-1 TGTGCCACCAGTGATTCCGTGGGCAGGGGCGAACAATTAAGCTCCTACAATGAGCAGTTCTTC CATSDSVGRGEQLSSYNEQFF
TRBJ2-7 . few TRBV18 TGTGCCAGCTCACAGGGGTCCTACGAGCAGTACTTC CASSQGSYEQYF
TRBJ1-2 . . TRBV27 TGTGCCAGCGGACGCCCGACAGACTATGGCTACACCTTC CASGRPTDYGYTF
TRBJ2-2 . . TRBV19 TGTGCCAGTCCGGCGGCAGGGGACACCGGGGAGCTGTTTTTT CASPAAGDTGELFF
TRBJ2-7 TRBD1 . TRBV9 TGTGCCAGCAACGGGGGGGACAGGGGATACGAGCAGTACTTC CASNGGDRGYEQYF
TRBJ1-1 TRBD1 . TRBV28 TGTGCCAGCAGTTGGGGACAGGAGAACACTGAAGCTTTCTTT CASSWGQENTEAFF
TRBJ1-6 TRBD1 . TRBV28 TGTGCCAGCGGGACAGGGGCGAGCTCCTATAATTCACCCCTCCACTTT CASGTGASSYNSPLHF
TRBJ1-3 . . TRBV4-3 TGCGCCAGCAGCCAAAGCCGAGTGACTGGAAACACCATATATTTT CASSQSRVTGNTIYF
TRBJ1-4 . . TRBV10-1 TGCGCCACCCCTCGGGGGGTTCGGGAAAAACTGTTTTTT CATPRGVREKLFF
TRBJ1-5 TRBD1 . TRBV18 TGTGCCAGCTCACCACGGCCAGACAGGGTTCAGCCCCAGCATTTT CASSPRPDRVQPQHF
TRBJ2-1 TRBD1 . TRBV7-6 TGTGCCAGCAGCTTAAGTCCGAACAGGGGAGCTGAGCAGTTCTTC CASSLSPNRGAEQFF
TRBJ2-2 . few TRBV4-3 TGCGCCAGCAGCCGGGGGCGGAACACCGGGGAGCTGTTTTTT CASSRGRNTGELFF
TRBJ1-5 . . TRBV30 TGTGCCTGGAGTACCGACAGGAGTCAGCCCCAGCATTTT CAWSTDRSQPQHF
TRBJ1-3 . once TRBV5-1 TGCGCCAGCAGCTTACCGGGCTCTGGAAACACCATATATTTT CASSLPGSGNTIYF
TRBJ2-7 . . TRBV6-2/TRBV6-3 TGTGCCAGCAGTGCCAGCTTGGGGCTCTCCTACGAGCAGTACTTC CASSASLGLSYEQYF
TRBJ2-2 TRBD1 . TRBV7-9 TGTGCCAGCAGCATTAGAAAACGACAGGGGGAGGAGTACACCGGGGAGCTGTTTTTT CASSIRKRQGEEYTGELFF
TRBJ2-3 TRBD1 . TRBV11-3 TGTGCCAGCAGCTTGGGACAGTCAGATACGCAGTATTTT CASSLGQSDTQYF
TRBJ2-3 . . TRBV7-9 TGTGCCAGCAGCCTAACATCTTCGGGGTCGGATACGCAGTATTTT CASSLTSSGSDTQYF
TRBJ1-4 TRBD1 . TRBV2 TGTGCCAGCAGTGACAGGGGGCCGAATGAAAAACTGTTTTTT CASSDRGPNEKLFF
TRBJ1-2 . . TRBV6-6 TGTGCCAGCAGTTATGAGGGATCGGACTATGGCTACACCTTC CASSYEGSDYGYTF
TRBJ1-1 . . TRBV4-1 TGCGCCAGCAGCCTACTGGACAGACAGAACACTGAAGCTTTCTTT CASSLLDRQNTEAFF
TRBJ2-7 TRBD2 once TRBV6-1 TGTGCCAGCAGTGAAGCCCCTAGCGGGGGGCCCTCCGAGCAGTACTTC CASSEAPSGGPSEQYF
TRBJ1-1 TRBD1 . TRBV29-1 TGCAGCGTGGCGACTTGGGACAGGGTGGCCACTGAAGCTTTCTTT CSVATWDRVATEAFF
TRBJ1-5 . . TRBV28 TGTGCCACATTGGGGGGGGGTAGGCCCCAGCATTTT CATLGGGRPQHF
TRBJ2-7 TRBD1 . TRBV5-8 TGTGCCAGCAGCTCCCGGGACAGATCCTACGAGCAGTACTTC CASSSRDRSYEQYF
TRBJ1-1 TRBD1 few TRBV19 TGTGCCAGTAGTATGCGACAGGGAATGAACACTGAAGCTTTCTTT CASSMRQGMNTEAFF
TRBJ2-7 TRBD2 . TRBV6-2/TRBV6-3 TGTGCCAGCAGTAGGGAGGGAAAGCAGTACTTC CASSREGKQYF
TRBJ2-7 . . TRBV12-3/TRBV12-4 TGTGCCAGCAGCCCCGGGGGCTACGAGCAGTACTTC CASSPGGYEQYF
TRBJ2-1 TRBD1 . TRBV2 TGTGCCAGCAGAATACAGGGGGCGCTAAACAATGAGCAGTTCTTC CASRIQGALNNEQFF
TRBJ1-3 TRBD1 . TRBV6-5 TGTGCCAGCAGTTACTCGTCGGACAGGTCTGGAAACACCATATATTTT CASSYSSDRSGNTIYF
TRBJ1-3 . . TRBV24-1 TGTGCCACCGGGGGCAACTCTGGAAACACCATATATTTT CATGGNSGNTIYF
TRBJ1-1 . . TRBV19 TGTGCCAGTAGTAAAGTGGGAATGGGGGGTGTGTCTGGGGACACTGAAGCTTTCTTT CASSKVGMGGVSGDTEAFF
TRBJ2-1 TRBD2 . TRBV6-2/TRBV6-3 TGTGCCAGCAGTTACTCCGGACTAGCGGGTGTCGCCGAGCAGTTCTTC CASSYSGLAGVAEQFF
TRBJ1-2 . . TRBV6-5 TGTGCCAGCAGCCCCCAGAGGAGGGCGGACGGCTACACCTTC CASSPQRRADGYTF
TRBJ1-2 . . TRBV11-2 TGTGCCAGCAGCCCCTCTATAATTTATGGCTACACCTTC CASSPSIIYGYTF
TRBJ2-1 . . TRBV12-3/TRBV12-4 TGTGCCAGCAGTCCAACGGATGAGCAGTTCTTC CASSPTDEQFF
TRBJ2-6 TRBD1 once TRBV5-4 TGTGCCAGCAGCCTTGGACAGGGTATCTCTGGGGCCAACGTCCTGACTTTC CASSLGQGISGANVLTF
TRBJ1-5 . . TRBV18 TGTGCCAGCTCACCAGGCCTCGATCAGCCCCAGCATTTT CASSPGLDQPQHF
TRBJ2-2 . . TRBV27 TGTGCCAGCAGACTGAGCAGGGTGACCGGGGAGCTGTTTTTT CASRLSRVTGELFF
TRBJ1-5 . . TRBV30 TGTGCCTGGAGTCCAGGGGAGAGTCAGCCCCAGCATTTT CAWSPGESQPQHF
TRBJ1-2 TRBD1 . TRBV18 TGTGCCAGCTCCAAAGACAGGGGGTATGGCTACACCTTC CASSKDRGYGYTF
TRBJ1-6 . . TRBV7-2 TGTGCCAGCAGCTATGACAGGATAAGCTATAATTCACCCCTCCACTTT CASSYDRISYNSPLHF
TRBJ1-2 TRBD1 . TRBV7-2 TGTGCCAGCAGCGCACCACAGGGGAGGTATGGCTACACCTTC CASSAPQGRYGYTF
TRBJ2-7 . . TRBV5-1 TGCGCCAGCAGCGTCCCGGACAGCTACGAGCAGTACTTC CASSVPDSYEQYF
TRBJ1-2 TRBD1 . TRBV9 TGTGCCAGCAGCGTTCTTCCGGACAGGAACTATGGCTACACCTTC CASSVLPDRNYGYTF
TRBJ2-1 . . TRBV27 TGTGCCAGCACCGCCTACAATGAGCAGTTCTTC CASTAYNEQFF
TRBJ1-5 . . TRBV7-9 TGTGCCAGCAGCTTATCCGGCGGGCCCCAGCATTTT CASSLSGGPQHF